This TCR beta chain was identified in a study of response to subunit inactivated influenza vaccine. Points from the study as a whole: Every seasonal influenza vaccination brings in few new T cells, the authors suggested.

CDR1 is MNHEY and CDR2 is SVGAGI in the germline V gene. With 0 bases removed from V and 1 base from J, the gap between germline ends came to 6 bases. The CDR3 length is 14 residues. On this clonotype: The antigen remains unidentified.

TCRdb used MiXCR to reprocess the RT-PCR reads, holding one entry per CDR3 protein. The top ten clones hold 2.8% of a sample with about 540,000 distinct CDR3 sequences, 20% to 25% of them seen once. These data were also reused for a study on T cells expressing NK-cell markers. This second report adds: For TCR beta, cDNA was produced by 5'RACE template switching with UMIs. HCMV seropositivity characterized most of the eight sequenced donors, and seronegativity one. These clonotypes, the leaders elsewhere, also led the CD3+CD56-NKG2C+ fraction in a few donors.

The source was CD4+ T cells sorted from PBMCs, collected about 11 days after vaccination. The TCR was taken from a man in his fifties or sixties who received an inactivated influenza vaccine. This chain links TRBV6-5 with TRBJ1-1; D unresolved. The CDR3 spells CASSYSRENTEAFF. DNA of the CDR3: TGTGCCAGCAGTTACTCGCGGGAGAACACTGAAGCTTTCTTT.